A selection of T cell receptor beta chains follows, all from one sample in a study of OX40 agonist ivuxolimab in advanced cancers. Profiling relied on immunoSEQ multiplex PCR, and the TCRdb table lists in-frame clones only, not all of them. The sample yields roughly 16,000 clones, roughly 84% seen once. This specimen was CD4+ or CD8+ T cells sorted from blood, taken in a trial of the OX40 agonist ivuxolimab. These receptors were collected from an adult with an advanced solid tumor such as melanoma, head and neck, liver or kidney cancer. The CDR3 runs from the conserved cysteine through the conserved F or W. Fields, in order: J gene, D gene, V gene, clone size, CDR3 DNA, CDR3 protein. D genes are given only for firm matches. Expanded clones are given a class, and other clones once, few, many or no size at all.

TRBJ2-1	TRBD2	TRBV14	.	TGTGCCAGCAGCCAAGATTCCCGACTAGCGGGGGGGCAGCATGAGCAGTTCTTC	CASSQDSRLAGGQHEQFF
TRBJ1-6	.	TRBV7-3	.	TGTGCCAGCAGCTCGGACAGCCTAAATTCACCCCTCCACTTT	CASSSDSLNSPLHF
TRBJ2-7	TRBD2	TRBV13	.	TGTGCCAGCAGCTCAACGCTGGCAAGCGGGGGGTCGAGCTCCTACGAGCAGTACTTC	CASSSTLASGGSSSYEQYF
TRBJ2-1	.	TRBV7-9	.	TGTGCCAGCAGCTTAGACTACAATGAGCAGTTCTTC	CASSLDYNEQFF
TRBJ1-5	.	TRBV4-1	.	TGCGCCAGCAGCCAAGTGTTTCCCTCTAATGGCAATCAGCCCCAGCATTTT	CASSQVFPSNGNQPQHF
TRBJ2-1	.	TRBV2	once	TGTGCCAGAGCCGGGGGACACAGCAATGAGCAGTTCTTC	CARAGGHSNEQFF
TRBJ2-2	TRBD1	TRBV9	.	TGTGCCAGCAGCGTAGAGGGGGCATTGGGCACCGGGGAGCTGTTTTTT	CASSVEGALGTGELFF
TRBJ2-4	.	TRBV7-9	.	TGTGCCAGCAGCCCAGCCGAAAGGTTAGCCAAAAACATTCAGTACTTC	CASSPAERLAKNIQYF
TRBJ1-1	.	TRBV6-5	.	TGTGCCAGCAGTTACGCAACAGGGCGATTGAACACTGAAGCTTTCTTT	CASSYATGRLNTEAFF
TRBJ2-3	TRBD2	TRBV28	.	TGTGCCAGCAGTTTACCCTCTAGCGGGGGGGCCGGTTTTACAGATACGCAGTATTTT	CASSLPSSGGAGFTDTQYF
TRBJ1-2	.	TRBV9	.	TGTGCCAGCAGCGTAGGTGGCAGTAACTATGGCTACACCTTC	CASSVGGSNYGYTF
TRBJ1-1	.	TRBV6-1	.	TGTGCCAGCAGTGAAGTTGGGGGGCTCACTGAAGCTTTCTTT	CASSEVGGLTEAFF
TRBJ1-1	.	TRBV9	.	TGTGCCAGCAGCGTAGAAGAGGACGGCGAAGCTTTCTTT	CASSVEEDGEAFF
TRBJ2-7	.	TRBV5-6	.	TGTGCCAGCAGCTTTGGGTCTTCCTACGAGCAGTACTTC	CASSFGSSYEQYF
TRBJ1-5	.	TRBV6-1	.	TGTGCCAGCAGTGATTGGGTCTATAGCAATCAGCCCCAGCATTTT	CASSDWVYSNQPQHF
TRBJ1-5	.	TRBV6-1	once	TGTGCCAGCAGTGAAATTGGTCAGCCCCAGCATTTT	CASSEIGQPQHF
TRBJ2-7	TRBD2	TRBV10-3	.	TGTGCCATCAGTGGGGGGACTAGCGGGGATTACGAGCAGTACTTC	CAISGGTSGDYEQYF
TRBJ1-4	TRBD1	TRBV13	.	TGTGCCAGCAGGGGGGTGCGGACAGGGGACGAAAAACTGTTTTTT	CASRGVRTGDEKLFF
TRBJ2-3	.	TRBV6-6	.	TGTGCCAGCATTCGGGCAGATACGCAGTATTTT	CASIRADTQYF
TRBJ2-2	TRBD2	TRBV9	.	TGTGCCAGCAGCGTAGAACCGGGGGGGGACACCGGGGAGCTGTTTTTT	CASSVEPGGDTGELFF
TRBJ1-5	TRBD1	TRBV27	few	TGTGCCAGCCGGACAGGGATGGGCAATCAGCCCCAGCATTTT	CASRTGMGNQPQHF
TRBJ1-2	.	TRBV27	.	TGTGCCAGCAGTTTAAACACCGACGTGGATGGCTACACCTTC	CASSLNTDVDGYTF
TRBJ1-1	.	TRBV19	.	TGTGCCAGTATCGGAACAGGGAAAGGGGAAGGTGAAGCTTTCTTT	CASIGTGKGEGEAFF
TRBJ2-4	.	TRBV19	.	TGTGCCAGTAGTATAGGACGGGGCCTAGCCAAAAACATTCAGTACTTC	CASSIGRGLAKNIQYF
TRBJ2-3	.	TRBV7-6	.	TGTGCCAGCAGCTTAGCGGTGGCGCGCACAGATACGCAGTATTTT	CASSLAVARTDTQYF
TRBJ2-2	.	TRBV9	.	TGTGCCAGCAGCGTAGAATCCCTGTTCGCCGGGGAGCTGTTTTTT	CASSVESLFAGELFF
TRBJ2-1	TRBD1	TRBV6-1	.	TGTGCCAGCAGTGGGGACAGTTACAATGAGCAGTTCTTC	CASSGDSYNEQFF
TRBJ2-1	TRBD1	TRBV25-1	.	TGTGCCAGCAGTGACGGGACAGGGGGCTTCCCTGGCAATGAGCAGTTCTTC	CASSDGTGGFPGNEQFF
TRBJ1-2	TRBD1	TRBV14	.	TGTGCCAGCAGCCACCTAATGGGACAGTTCTACGATGGCTACACCTTC	CASSHLMGQFYDGYTF
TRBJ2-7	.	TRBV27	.	TGTGCCAGCAGTCTTCCCTCCTACGAGCAGTACTTC	CASSLPSYEQYF
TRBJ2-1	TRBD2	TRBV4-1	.	TGCGCCAGCAGCCAAGAGGGACTAGCGGGGTGGAATGAGCAGTTCTTC	CASSQEGLAGWNEQFF
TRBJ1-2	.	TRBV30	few	TGTGCCTGGAGTGCCGACAGCAACTATGGCTACACCTTC	CAWSADSNYGYTF
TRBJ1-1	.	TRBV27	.	TGTGCCAGCAGTTTTGTTCGGAACACTGAAGCTTTCTTT	CASSFVRNTEAFF
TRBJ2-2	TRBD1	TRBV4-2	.	TGTGCCAGCAGCCAAGGGACAGGGGACACCGGGGAGCTGTTTTTT	CASSQGTGDTGELFF
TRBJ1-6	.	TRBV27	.	TGTGCCAGCAGTTTTGGGAATTCACCCCTCCACTTT	CASSFGNSPLHF
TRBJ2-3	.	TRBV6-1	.	TGTGCCAGCAGTGAATTCGGCCTCCAGAGAGATACGCAGTATTTT	CASSEFGLQRDTQYF
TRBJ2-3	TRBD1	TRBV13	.	TGTGCCAGCAGAGAGTCGACAGGGAGCGCGATGTATTTT	CASRESTGSAMYF
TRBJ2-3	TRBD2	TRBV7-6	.	TGTGCCAGCAGCTTTTTGATAAGGGGACTAGCGATGACAGATACGCAGTATTTT	CASSFLIRGLAMTDTQYF
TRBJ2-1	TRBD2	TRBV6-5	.	TGTGCCAGCAGTTCCCTAGCGGGGGCTTCCTACAATGAGCAGTTCTTC	CASSSLAGASYNEQFF
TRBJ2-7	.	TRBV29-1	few	TGCAGCGTTGCTGGCGGGGCCAAAGCCTACGAGCAGTACTTC	CSVAGGAKAYEQYF
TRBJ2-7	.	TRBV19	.	TGTGCCAGTAGTCCTCACCAGGGTTACGAGCAGTACTTC	CASSPHQGYEQYF
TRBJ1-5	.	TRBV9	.	TGTGCCAGCAGCGTAGCGGGCACCTTCGACCCCCAGCATTTT	CASSVAGTFDPQHF
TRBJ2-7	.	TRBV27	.	TGTGCCAGCAGTTTGGCCAGGGTGCACGAGCAGTACTTC	CASSLARVHEQYF
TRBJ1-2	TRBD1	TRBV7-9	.	TGTGCCAGCAGCGGGCCCCGGGACAGGGAGTGGTATGGCTACACCTTC	CASSGPRDREWYGYTF
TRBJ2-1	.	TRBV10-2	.	TGCGCCAGCGGCGAGGGGCCGGGATACAATGAGCAGTTCTTC	CASGEGPGYNEQFF
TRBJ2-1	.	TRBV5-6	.	TGTGCCAGCAGCTTGGGGGGAGGGGGGCCCCACAATGAGCAGTTCTTC	CASSLGGGGPHNEQFF
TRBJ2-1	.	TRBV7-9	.	TGTGCCAGTTGGGATGGAGGGGCGCCGAGCTCCTACAATGAGCAGTTCTTC	CASWDGGAPSSYNEQFF
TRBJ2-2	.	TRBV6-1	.	TGTGCCAGCAGTGAAGCGGTCGGGGGCGGGGAGCTGTTTTTT	CASSEAVGGGELFF
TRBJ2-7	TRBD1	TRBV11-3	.	TGTGCCAGCAGCGCGAGGGACAGCTCCTACGAGCAGTACTTC	CASSARDSSYEQYF
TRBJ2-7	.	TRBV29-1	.	TGCAGCGTTCTTACAGGGCCATTCCTTTACGAGCAGTACTTC	CSVLTGPFLYEQYF
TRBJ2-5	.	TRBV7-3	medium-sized	TGTGCCAGCAGCTTACTGCTTCAAGAGACCCAGTACTTC	CASSLLLQETQYF